These 5 T cell receptor beta chains originate from one sample sequenced in a study of immune heterogeneity within non-small cell lung tumors. The authors used roughly 600 ng of bulk tumor genomic DNA per sample as template. Several far-apart biopsies were taken per primary tumor during surgery. Patients with untreated, newly diagnosed non-small cell lung cancer underwent curative surgery. CDR3 of TCR beta was amplified by multiplex PCR that used 32 V and 13 J primers. MiXCR, applied by TCRdb to the multiplex PCR reads, yields one record per CDR3 protein. The table has about 10,000 distinct CDR3 sequences, roughly 26% seen once. The sequenced sample consisted of lung tumor tissue. Source of these receptors: a man aged 50 to 60 with non-small cell lung cancer.

This clonotype has just a few counts. CDR3 DNA sequence: TGTGCCAGCAGCTCGGGACTAGCGAACCAAGAGACCCAGTACTTC. As protein: CASSSGLANQETQYF. The chain uses TRBV13 and TRBJ2-5, with 10 bases lining up with TRBD2. Germline V gene sequence: CDR1 PRHDT, CDR2 FYEKMQ (reference sequence). The CDR3 consists of 15 residues. J lost 0 bases, V lost 4 bases, and 2 bases had no gene match.

This chain connects TRBV11-2 to TRBJ2-5; D is unresolved. V was trimmed by 5 bases and J by 5 bases, leaving 9 bases between them. This CDR3 contains 12 residues. Germline V lookup: CDR1 SGHAT, CDR2 FQNNGV. The CDR3 here is CASSALGETQYF. CDR3 DNA sequence: TGTGCCAGCAGCGCGCTGGGTGAGACCCAGTACTTC.

This clonotype is categorized as medium-sized. The chain combines TRBV12-3 or TRBV12-4 with TRBJ1-1; D is unresolved. CDR3 size: 14 residues. V gave up 7 bases and J gave up 5 bases, with 17 bases separating them. In DNA, the CDR3 is TGTGCCAGCACCCCCCTGAGTGTGGGGACTGAAGCTTTCTTT. Translated, it gives CASTPLSVGTEAFF.

On this clonotype itself: The junction departs from the called germline gene at one end, perhaps through a read error. The V gene is TRBV5-1, the J gene TRBJ2-3; 8 nucleotides agree with TRBD1. The CDR3 runs 15 residues. Germline values: CDR1 SGHRS, CDR2 YFSETQ. CDR3 nucleotide sequence: TGCGCCAGCAGCAAGAGACAGGGGCACTTGGATAAGCAGTATTTT. Amino acid sequence: CASSKRQGHLDKQYF.

This clonotype was seen at least ten times. This chain joins TRBV5-1 and TRBJ1-1, with no clear D. V was clipped by 1 base and J by 7 bases, with 11 bases between them. There are 13 residues in the CDR3. Germline V lookup: CDR1 SGHRS, CDR2 YFSETQ. CDR3 DNA: TGCGCCAGCAGCTTGCAGGAACGGGGTGAAGCTTTCTTT. This translates into CASSLQERGEAFF.